The 17 T cell receptor beta chains below all came from one sample that was sequenced in a study of CD8+ T cells in alopecia areata. Extracted from the samples, RNA was reverse transcribed into cDNA to serve as the sequencing template. Assay: immunoSEQ multiplex PCR; the TCRdb copy retains only in-frame clones and omits some. The sample records approximately 99,000 clones, about 50% being singletons. Sequencing used NKG2D-low CD8+ T cells sorted from blood. All receptors derive from a human donor with alopecia areata.

This clone has just a few counts. This chain links TRBV27 with TRBJ2-5; TRBD2 matches 9 bases. This CDR3 region has 17 residues. Germline assignment: CDR1 MNHEY and CDR2 SMNVEV (reference sequence). Trimming at V came to 6 bases and at J to 2 bases, leaving 13 bases not matched to a gene. The CDR3 sequence is CASSPGLATSNQETQYF. In nucleotides, the CDR3 is TGTGCCAGCAGCCCGGGACTAGCCACCTCAAATCAAGAGACCCAGTACTTC.

This clone has a handful of counts. This chain uses TRBV5-1 with TRBJ1-5; D unresolved. Germline CDR1 reads SGHRS; CDR2 reads YFSETQ. The CDR3 covers 14 residues. V lost 4 bases and J lost 2, with 10 bases in between. The CDR3 here is CASSPVGGNQPQHF. CDR3 bases: TGCGCCAGCAGCCCCGTGGGAGGCAATCAGCCCCAGCATTTT.

The chain combines TRBV9 with TRBJ2-3, with 8 bases aligning to TRBD2. CDR1 is SGDLS and CDR2 is YYNGEE in the germline V gene. J gave up 0 bases and V 4 bases, and 7 bases lay outside the gene matches. This CDR3 comprises 16 residues. The CDR3 bases are TGTGCCAGCAGCCCCGGCCCTAGCGGGAGCACAGATACGCAGTATTTT. Encoded protein: CASSPGPSGSTDTQYF.

The chain uses TRBV29-1 and TRBJ2-1; 9 nucleotides align to TRBD1. This CDR3 is built from 12 residues. Per germline, CDR1 SQVTM and CDR2 ANQGSEA. V gave up 6 bases and J gave up 8 bases; unmatched junction bases: 5. The DNA for the CDR3 is TGCAGCGTGTGGGACAGGGTGGATGAGCAGTTCTTC. It specifies CSVWDRVDEQFF.

V is TRBV11-2 and J is TRBJ2-7; perhaps TRBD1 as D (6 bases). Looked up from germline, CDR1 is SGHAT and CDR2 is FQNNGV. V was trimmed by 5 bases and J by 3 bases, leaving 8 bases between them. The CDR3 is 12 residues long. CDR3 residues: CASSQQGYEQYF. For the CDR3, the DNA is TGTGCCAGCAGCCAACAGGGCTACGAGCAGTACTTC.

The V and J genes are TRBV28 and TRBJ2-1; D remains unclear. This CDR3 region has 15 residues. Germline CDR1 MDHEN, CDR2 SYDVKM. With 4 bases removed from V and 4 bases from J, the gap between germline ends came to 14 bases. In DNA, the CDR3 is TGTGCCAGCAGTTCCCTCGACCCACAATACAATGAGCAGTTCTTC. Residues: CASSSLDPQYNEQFF.

The genes are TRBV13 and TRBJ1-5, with a possible D match to TRBD1 (6 bases). This CDR3 has 17 residues. Per the germline V gene, CDR1 is PRHDT and CDR2 is FYEKMQ (reference sequence). Deletions cut 0 bases from V and 3 bases from J, with 15 bases between. The CDR3 sequence: CASSLGRIGTPNQPQHF. The CDR3 coding sequence is TGTGCCAGCAGCTTAGGCAGGATCGGGACACCCAATCAGCCCCAGCATTTT.

This clone was counted a few times. V gene TRBV28 combines with J gene TRBJ2-2, with TRBD2 matching over 7 bases. CDR3 length equals 16 residues. Germline CDR1 MDHEN, CDR2 SYDVKM. V shed 3 bases and J 4 bases; nucleotides not matched to a gene: 8. In DNA, the CDR3 is TGTGCCAGCAGTTTTTTGCGGGAGAGGATCACCGGGGAGCTGTTTTTT. Translation: CASSFLRERITGELFF.

V is TRBV9 and J is TRBJ2-5, with D tentatively TRBD1 (5 bases). The germline V gene encodes CDR1 SGDLS and CDR2 YYNGEE. This CDR3 is built from 13 residues. V was shortened by 1 base and J by 4 bases, with 8 bases between the two germline ends. The CDR3 DNA is TGTGCCAGCAGCGTATGGCAGGGAGAGACCCAGTACTTC. Translating it yields CASSVWQGETQYF.

The V and J genes are TRBV15 and TRBJ2-1; 9 nucleotides match TRBD2. Germline CDR1 and CDR2: LNHNV and YYDKDF (reference sequence). This CDR3 contains 14 residues. Trimming took 6 bases from V and 7 from J; bases not matched to a gene: 7. The CDR3 region has the DNA TGTGCCACCAGGGATAGCGGGAGTAAGAATGAGCAGTTCTTC. As protein: CATRDSGSKNEQFF.

The table lists this clone with a few counts. The chain joins TRBV28 to TRBJ2-7; 7 bases map to TRBD2. Germline V lookup: CDR1 MDHEN, CDR2 SYDVKM. V trimming: 4 bases; J trimming: 5 bases; junction bases outside the gene matches: 8. The CDR3 covers 14 residues. This CDR3 reads CASSSPRDYHEQYF. The DNA for the CDR3 is TGTGCCAGCAGTTCCCCTCGGGACTACCACGAGCAGTACTTC.

Written as DNA, the CDR3 is TGTGCCAGCACTCGAGGCCCCAACACAAAACCCTACGAGCAGTACTTC. Its translation: CASTRGPNTKPYEQYF. The chain joins TRBV27 to TRBJ2-7, with D unresolved. Germline CDR1 is MNHEY and CDR2 is SMNVEV (reference sequence). The V end was cut by 7 bases, the J end by 2 bases, with 21 bases between. The CDR3 extends over 16 amino acids.

The chain carries TRBV13 and TRBJ2-7; 7 positions agree with TRBD1. Per the germline V gene, CDR1 is PRHDT and CDR2 is FYEKMQ (reference sequence). The CDR3 loop spans 14 amino acids. The junction had 10 bases not matched to a gene; V was cut back by 4 bases and J by 7 bases. The CDR3 DNA reads TGTGCCAGCAGCTCCTCGGACAGGTTTGGTGAGCAGTACTTC. It translates to CASSSSDRFGEQYF. Combining the CDR3 with reference TRBV13 and TRBJ2-7 gives the whole variable domain AAGVIQSPRHLIKEKRETATLKCYPIPRHDTVYWYQQGPGQDPQFLISFYEKMQSDKGSIPDRFSAQQFSDYHSELNMSSLELGDSALYFCASSSSDRFGEQYFGPGTRLTVT.

This sequence joins TRBV29-1 and TRBJ2-7; TRBD1 aligns across 8 bases. The CDR3 has 13 amino acids. The trim removed 1 base at V and 4 bases at J, leaving 3 bases unmatched. Germline lookup yields CDR1 SQVTM and CDR2 ANQGSEA. CDR3 region: CSVEVGTGYEQYF. The CDR3 bases are TGCAGCGTTGAAGTGGGGACAGGATACGAGCAGTACTTC.

The CDR3 DNA reads TGTGCCAGCAGTTTCCGACAGAACTACGAGCAGTACTTC. It is translated as CASSFRQNYEQYF. The genes are TRBV28 and TRBJ2-7, with a weak D call TRBD1 (5 bases). The germline V and J ends were trimmed by 3 bases and 3 bases, with 9 bases remaining between them. From germline, CDR1 is MDHEN and CDR2 SYDVKM. This CDR3 has 13 residues.

The CDR3 bases are TGCGCCAGCAGCCTCAGGGAAAACTTCTACGAGCAGTACTTC. It translates to CASSLRENFYEQYF. This chain uses TRBV5-1 with TRBJ2-7, with D tentatively TRBD1 (5 bases). This CDR3 comprises 14 residues. The germline gives CDR1 SGHRS, CDR2 YFSETQ. Trimming shortened V by 4 bases and J by 3 bases, and 14 bases separated the two germline ends.

This clone appeared a few times. The V call is TRBV14, the J call TRBJ1-1; D is undetermined. Germline lookup yields CDR1 SGHDN and CDR2 FVKESK. The CDR3 totals 12 residues. Trimming removed 4 bases at V and 0 bases at J, with 3 bases between. In nucleotides, the CDR3 is TGTGCCAGCAGCCGGTTGAACACTGAAGCTTTCTTT. It yields the protein CASSRLNTEAFF.